This TCR beta chain comes out of a study of control samples from healthy donors and cancer patients. Trimming removed 7 bases from V and 4 bases from J; junction bases left unmatched: 3. The CDR3 is 13 amino acids. The V gene's germline CDR1 is SNHLY and CDR2 FYNNEI. Clones were read by immunoSEQ multiplex PCR, and TCRdb kept only the in-frame ones, dropping some. In the table there are 150,000 or so clones, 93% of which are singletons. The material sequenced was blood. V is TRBV2 and J is TRBJ2-1, with 8 positions matching TRBD2. This TCR derives from a man between 18 and 35 years old in good health. The CDR3 is CASNRGGYNEQFF. DNA of the CDR3: TGTGCCAGCAATCGGGGGGGATACAATGAGCAGTTCTTC.